One and the same sample provided the 14 T cell receptor beta chains below, sequenced in a study of blood T cells in healthy people across ages. Sample-barcoded 5' priming and a J-beta primer mix drove a second PCR of roughly 7 to 11 cycles. TCRdb used MiXCR to reprocess the 5' RACE reads, holding one entry per CDR3 protein. The profile shows about 1 million distinct CDR3 sequences, 40% to 50% of them singletons. What was sequenced was blood. These receptors all come from an older woman in good health.

A remark on this clonotype: A read error may be the cause here, since a much bigger clone is one base away. V and J are TRBV7-3 and TRBJ2-1, with D possibly being TRBD1 (6 bases). The CDR3 spans 15 residues. Germline V CDR1 and CDR2: SGHTA, FQGTGA. In DNA form, the CDR3 reads TGTGCCAGCAGCCCCTACGCAGGGGCCTACAGTGAGCAGTTCTTC. Amino acids: CASSPYAGAYSEQFF.

This clonotype showed up just a few times. The V gene is TRBV4-1, the J gene TRBJ2-5; 9 bases are shared with TRBD2. Germline assignment: CDR1 MGHRA and CDR2 YSYEKL. The length of the CDR3 is 18 residues. Trimming took 0 bases from V and 7 from J; bases not matched to a gene: 15. The CDR3 DNA is TGCGCCAGCAGCCAAGATTTTTCGACTAGCGGCTGGACTTGGACCCAGTACTTC. Translation: CASSQDFSTSGWTWTQYF.

This sequence joins TRBV20-1 and TRBJ2-3, with D possibly matching TRBD2 (7 bases). Germline V gene sequence: CDR1 DFQATT, CDR2 SNEGSKA (reference sequence). The length of the CDR3 is 16 residues. V was shortened by 0 bases and J by 3 bases, with 16 bases between the two germline ends. The CDR3 region is CSARDQGREMTDTQYF. In nucleotides, the CDR3 is TGCAGTGCTAGAGATCAGGGGCGGGAGATGACAGATACGCAGTATTTT.

This clonotype was found a few times. The V call is TRBV28, the J call TRBJ2-7; 9 bases map to TRBD1. There are 15 residues in the CDR3. V trimming: 9 bases; J trimming: 4 bases; junction bases outside the gene matches: 13. The germline V gene has CDR1 MDHEN and CDR2 SYDVKM. The CDR3 coding sequence is TGTGCCAGTACTCCCTCCGGGACAGGGTATTACGAGCAGTACTTC. It codes for CASTPSGTGYYEQYF.

The chain is built from TRBV7-2 and TRBJ2-1, with 10 bases matching TRBD2. The CDR3 consists of 17 residues. Unmatched junction bases numbered 14, after V lost 5 bases and J lost 7 bases. Looked up from germline, CDR1 is SGHTA and CDR2 is FQGNSA. For the CDR3, the DNA is TGTGCCAGCAGCCCTACCTTTAGTAGCGGGAGGACTAATGAGCAGTTCTTC. Protein product: CASSPTFSSGRTNEQFF.

This clonotype was detected ten times or more. The J gene is TRBJ2-7, the V gene TRBV7-9; D is unresolved. The CDR3 consists of 13 residues. Germline V gives CDR1 SEHNR, CDR2 FQNEAQ (reference sequence). Trimming shortened V by 2 bases and J by 3 bases, and 8 bases separated the two germline ends. The CDR3 DNA follows: TGTGCCAGCAGCTTATCCGGCAACTACGAGCAGTACTTC. This sequence encodes CASSLSGNYEQYF.

This clonotype was detected a few times. This chain uses TRBV4-2 with TRBJ1-2; D gene uncertain. The CDR3 spans 15 residues. Trimming removed 3 bases at V and 4 bases at J, with 15 bases between. Germline-derived CDR1 and CDR2 are LGHNA and YNFKEQ. In DNA, the CDR3 is TGTGCCAGCAGCCATGTCGTCCGGGCCCCCTATGGCTACACCTTC. Protein sequence: CASSHVVRAPYGYTF.

This sequence joins TRBV5-1 and TRBJ2-5; 8 bases agree with TRBD2. V shed 2 bases, J shed 0 bases, and the junction held 3 bases outside the gene matches. CDR1 is SGHRS and CDR2 is YFSETQ in the germline V gene. The CDR3 loop spans 15 amino acids. CDR3 region: CASSFAGGHQETQYF. The CDR3 DNA is TGCGCCAGCAGCTTTGCGGGGGGTCACCAAGAGACCCAGTACTTC.

The chain carries TRBV29-1 and TRBJ2-3; D perhaps matches TRBD2 (5 bases). The ends were cut back, 7 bases at V and 1 base at J, with 15 bases in the middle. Looked up from germline, CDR1 is SQVTM and CDR2 is ANQGSEA. The CDR3 extends over 14 amino acids. CDR3 sequence: CSADAGSRTDTQYF. Here the CDR3 DNA reads TGCAGCGCCGACGCGGGTTCTCGCACAGATACGCAGTATTTT.

The genes are TRBV6-5 and TRBJ2-1, with unresolved D. V lost 2 bases and J 8 bases, leaving 13 bases between the germline ends. CDR3 length equals 14 residues. Germline assignment: CDR1 MNHEY and CDR2 SVGAGI. CDR3: CASSYQAHSDEQFF. In nucleotides, the CDR3 is TGTGCCAGCAGTTACCAGGCCCACTCCGATGAGCAGTTCTTC.

Written as DNA, the CDR3 is TGTGCCAGCAGCCAAGCGGTTACGGATAATGAGCAGTTCTTC. Residues: CASSQAVTDNEQFF. The gene calls are TRBV3-1 and TRBJ2-1; D not resolved. Germline V gene lookup returns CDR1 LGHDT and CDR2 YNNKEL (reference sequence). V shed 1 base and J shed 7 bases, with 11 bases lying between them. The CDR3 totals 14 residues.

This clonotype was counted many times. The J gene is TRBJ1-2, the V gene TRBV29-1, with D maybe TRBD1 (5 bases). V lost 6 bases to trimming and J lost 6 bases, with 14 bases between them. The germline CDR1 and CDR2 sequences are SQVTM and ANQGSEA. The CDR3 runs 12 residues. The CDR3 DNA is TGCAGCGTCGGCCACGGGGGTGATGGCTACACCTTC. Amino acid sequence: CSVGHGGDGYTF. Combining the CDR3 with reference TRBV29-1 and TRBJ1-2 gives the whole variable domain SAVISQKPSRDICQRGTSLTIQCQVDSQVTMMFWYRQQPGQSLTLIATANQGSEATYESGFVIDKFPISRPNLTFSTLTVSNMSPEDSSIYLCSVGHGGDGYTFGSGTRLTVV.

This chain's CDR3 is CAISESGQRQHF. CDR3 in DNA: TGTGCCATCAGTGAGTCGGGACAGAGACAGCATTTT. The J gene is TRBJ1-5, the V gene TRBV10-3, with 7 bases lining up with TRBD1. The junction had 3 bases not matched to a gene; V was cut back by 0 bases and J by 13 bases. This CDR3 has 12 amino acids. Per germline, CDR1 ENHRY and CDR2 SYGVKD.

The chain joins TRBV7-6 to TRBJ1-4; TRBD1 matches 9 bases. CDR1 SGHVS and CDR2 FNYEAQ come from the germline V gene. V gave up 1 base and J gave up 8 bases; unmatched junction bases: 5. CDR3 length equals 15 residues. For the CDR3, the DNA is TGTGCCAGCAGCTTAGTTGGGACAGGGATCGAAAAACTGTTTTTT. Translation: CASSLVGTGIEKLFF.